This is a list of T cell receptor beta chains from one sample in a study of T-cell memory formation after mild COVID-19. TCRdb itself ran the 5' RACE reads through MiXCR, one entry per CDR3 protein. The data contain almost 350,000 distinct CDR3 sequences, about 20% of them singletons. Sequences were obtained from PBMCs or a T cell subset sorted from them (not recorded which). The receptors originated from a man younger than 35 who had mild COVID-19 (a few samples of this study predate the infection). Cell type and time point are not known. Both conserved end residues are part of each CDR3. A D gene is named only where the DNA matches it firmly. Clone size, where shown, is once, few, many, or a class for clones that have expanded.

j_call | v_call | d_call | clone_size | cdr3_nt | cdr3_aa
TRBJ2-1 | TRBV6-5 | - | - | TGTGCCAGCAACAGTGAGGGTGAGCAGTTCTTC | CASNSEGEQFF
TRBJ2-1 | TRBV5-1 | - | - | TGCGCCAGCAGCCCCGGCCTTTTAGGTGAGCAGTTCTTC | CASSPGLLGEQFF
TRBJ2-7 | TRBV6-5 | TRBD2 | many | TGTGCCAGCAGTTCTTCCCCGGGACTAGCGGGGGGGCGGAACTTC | CASSSSPGLAGGRNF
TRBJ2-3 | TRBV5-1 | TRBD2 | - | TGCGCCAGCAGCCGAGGGCTAGCGGGGGTCTCCACAGATACGCAGTATTTT | CASSRGLAGVSTDTQYF
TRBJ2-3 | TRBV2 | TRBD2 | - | TGTGCCAGCGGCCGGACTAGCGACACAGATACGCAGTATTTT | CASGRTSDTDTQYF
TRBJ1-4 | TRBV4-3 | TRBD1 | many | TGCGCCAGCAGCCAAACTGACAGGGGAGGCGAAAAACTGTTTTTT | CASSQTDRGGEKLFF
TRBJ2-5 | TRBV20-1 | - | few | TGCAGTGCTAGTCCCCCGCCGGGACTAGGGGGCGAGACCCAGTACTTC | CSASPPPGLGGETQYF
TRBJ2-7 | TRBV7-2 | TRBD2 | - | TGTGCCAGCGGGGGGGGTCCCTACGAGCAGTACTTC | CASGGGPYEQYF
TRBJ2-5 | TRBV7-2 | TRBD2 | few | TGTGCCAGCAGCTTAGGGCATACTAGCGGAGGGGAGACCCAGTACTTC | CASSLGHTSGGETQYF
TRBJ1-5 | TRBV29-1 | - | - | TGCAGCGTAAGGTGGGGCAATCAGCCCCAGCATTTT | CSVRWGNQPQHF
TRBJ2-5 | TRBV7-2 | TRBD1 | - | TGTGCCAGCAGTACGGGACAGGGGGCGCGGGAGACCCAGTACTTC | CASSTGQGARETQYF
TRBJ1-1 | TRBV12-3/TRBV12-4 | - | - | TGTGCCAGCACCCCGGGTTTCCTGAACACTGAAGCTTTCTTT | CASTPGFLNTEAFF
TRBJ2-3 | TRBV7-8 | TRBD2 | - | TGTGCCAGCAGCTTAGAACCGGGACTAACAGACACAGATACGCAGTATTTT | CASSLEPGLTDTDTQYF
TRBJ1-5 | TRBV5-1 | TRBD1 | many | TGCGCCAGCAGCCCGACAGGGGGATACCAGCCCCAGCATTTT | CASSPTGGYQPQHF
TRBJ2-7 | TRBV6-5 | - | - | TGTGCCAGCAGTTACTCTCGGGGGAGCTCCTACGAGCAGTACTTC | CASSYSRGSSYEQYF
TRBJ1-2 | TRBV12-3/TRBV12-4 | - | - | TGTGCCAGCAGTTTAGGGCAGATTCAAGACTATGGCTACACCTTC | CASSLGQIQDYGYTF